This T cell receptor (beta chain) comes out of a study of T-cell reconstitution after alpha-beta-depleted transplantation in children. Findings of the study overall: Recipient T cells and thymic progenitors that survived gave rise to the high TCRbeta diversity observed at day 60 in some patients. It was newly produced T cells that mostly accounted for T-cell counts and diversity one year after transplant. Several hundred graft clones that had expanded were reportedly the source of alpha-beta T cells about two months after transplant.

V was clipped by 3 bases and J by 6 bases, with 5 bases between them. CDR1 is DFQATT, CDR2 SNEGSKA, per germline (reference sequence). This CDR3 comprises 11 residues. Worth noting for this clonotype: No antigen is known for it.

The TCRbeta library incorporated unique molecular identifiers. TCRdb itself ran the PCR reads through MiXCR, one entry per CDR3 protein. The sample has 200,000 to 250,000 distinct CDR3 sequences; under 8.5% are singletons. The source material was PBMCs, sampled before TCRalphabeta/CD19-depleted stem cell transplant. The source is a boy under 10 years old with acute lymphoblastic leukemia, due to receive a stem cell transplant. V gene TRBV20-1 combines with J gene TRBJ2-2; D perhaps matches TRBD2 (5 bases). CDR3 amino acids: CSASGAGELFF. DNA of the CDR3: TGCAGTGCTAGCGGGGCCGGGGAGCTGTTTTTT.